Presented here are 28 T cell receptor beta chains from one specimen sequenced in a study of cytomegalovirus exposure and HLA in healthy donors. Some clones are missing from TCRdb's copy, which holds only in-frame ones; the method was immunoSEQ multiplex PCR. The profile shows about 350,000 clones, about nine tenths of them singletons. The sequencing input was PBMCs. The source of these receptors is a woman aged 25 to 39 in good health and CMV-seropositive.

About this clone: The same CDR3 arises from other DNA sequences in this sample as well. The rearrangement joins TRBV27 to TRBJ1-5, with unresolved D. Germline V gives CDR1 MNHEY, CDR2 SMNVEV (reference sequence). This CDR3 contains 13 residues. Trimming removed 2 bases at V and 0 bases at J, with 2 bases between. CDR3 sequence reads: CASSLGSNQPQHF. The CDR3 DNA sequence: TGTGCCAGCAGTTTAGGTAGCAATCAGCCCCAGCATTTT.

The CDR3 DNA reads as TGTGCCAGCTCACCATATTCCCGGGGACTAGCGGGAGCAGATACGCAGTATTTT. It codes for CASSPYSRGLAGADTQYF. The chain employs TRBV18 and TRBJ2-3, with 14 bases aligning to TRBD2. The V and J ends lost 2 bases and 4 bases, in that order; junction bases with no gene match: 8. Germline CDR1 reads KGHSH; CDR2 reads LQKENI. This CDR3 has 18 amino acids.

The chain is built from TRBV2 and TRBJ2-1, with 7 nucleotides matching TRBD2. J lost 6 bases, V lost 0 bases, and 2 bases had no gene match. Germline V gives CDR1 SNHLY, CDR2 FYNNEI. The CDR3 loop spans 14 amino acids. This CDR3 reads CASSEAGTTNEQFF. CDR3 sequence (DNA): TGTGCCAGCAGTGAAGCGGGGACTACCAATGAGCAGTTCTTC. The full variable domain, rest sourced from reference TRBV2 and TRBJ2-1, is EPEVTQTPSHQVTQMGQEVILRCVPISNHLYFYWYRQILGQKVEFLVSFYNNEISEKSEIFDDQFSVERPDGSNFTLKIRSTKLEDSAMYFCASSEAGTTNEQFFGPGTRLTVL.

The chain employs TRBV9 and TRBJ2-6; D remains unclear. The CDR3 has 16 residues. Germline lookup yields CDR1 SGDLS and CDR2 YYNGEE. Trimming took 3 bases from V and 3 from J, leaving 13 bases between them. Here the CDR3 reads CASSGRGVSGANVLTF. CDR3 nucleotide sequence: TGTGCCAGCAGCGGCAGAGGTGTTAGTGGGGCCAACGTCCTGACTTTC.

V and J are TRBV18 and TRBJ2-2; D tentatively fits TRBD1 or TRBD2 (5 bases each). Germline values: CDR1 KGHSH, CDR2 LQKENI. The CDR3 sequence is 12 residues long. Trimming left V 4 bases short and J 6 bases short, with 6 bases between. The CDR3 protein is CASSRDAGELFF. The CDR3 DNA follows: TGTGCCAGCTCACGGGACGCCGGGGAGCTGTTTTTT.

This sequence joins TRBV27 and TRBJ2-7, with a weak D call TRBD2 (5 bases). Deletions cut 0 bases from V and 4 bases from J, with 16 bases between. This CDR3 is 16 amino acids long. Per the germline V gene, CDR1 is MNHEY and CDR2 is SMNVEV (reference sequence). Here the CDR3 DNA reads TGTGCCAGCAGTTTATCGGTTCTTAGCGTTTTTTACGAGCAGTACTTC. It codes for CASSLSVLSVFYEQYF.

The chain carries TRBV2 and TRBJ2-7; no clear D gene. The CDR3 consists of 12 residues. V was clipped by 6 bases and J by 3 bases, with 9 bases between them. Germline assignment: CDR1 SNHLY and CDR2 FYNNEI. The CDR3 here is CASRSTSYEQYF. The CDR3 DNA is TGTGCCAGCAGGTCCACCAGCTACGAGCAGTACTTC. The full variable domain, in which reference TRBV2 and TRBJ2-7 provide the parts outside the CDR3, is EPEVTQTPSHQVTQMGQEVILRCVPISNHLYFYWYRQILGQKVEFLVSFYNNEISEKSEIFDDQFSVERPDGSNFTLKIRSTKLEDSAMYFCASRSTSYEQYFGPGTRLTVT.

The rearrangement links TRBV10-3 to TRBJ2-1, with D unclear. Germline V gene data show CDR1 as ENHRY and CDR2 as SYGVKD. CDR3 length: 17 residues. Trimming took 4 bases from V and 0 from J, leaving 16 bases between them. The CDR3 spells CAISVAAEPSSYNEQFF. The CDR3 DNA sequence: TGTGCCATCAGTGTGGCCGCTGAGCCCAGCTCCTACAATGAGCAGTTCTTC.

The chain couples TRBV7-9 to TRBJ2-1; no clear D gene. CDR1 SEHNR and CDR2 FQNEAQ come from the germline V gene (reference sequence). CDR3 size: 15 residues. V lost 11 bases, J lost 9 bases, and 26 bases lay in between. The CDR3 spells CAVGRLPNQAGEQFF. CDR3 nucleotides: TGTGCCGTTGGACGTTTGCCGAATCAAGCCGGTGAGCAGTTCTTC.

The chain joins TRBV28 to TRBJ1-1, with 7 bases identical to TRBD1. The junction had 12 bases not matched to a gene; V was cut back by 5 bases and J by 0 bases. Germline assignment: CDR1 MDHEN and CDR2 SYDVKM. The CDR3 has 17 amino acids. As DNA, the CDR3 is TGTGCCAGCAGTCGTTGGAGGGGGCTTCTCATGAACACTGAAGCTTTCTTT. Protein sequence: CASSRWRGLLMNTEAFF.

This rearrangement joins TRBV4-2 to TRBJ1-3, with a weak D call TRBD1 (5 bases). The CDR3 loop spans 16 amino acids. V gave up 1 base and J gave up 0 bases, with 10 bases separating them. Germline V CDR1 and CDR2: LGHNA, YNFKEQ. The CDR3 protein is CASSQVGANSGNTIYF. The CDR3 DNA sequence: TGTGCCAGCAGCCAAGTTGGGGCCAACTCTGGAAACACCATATATTTT.

This chain uses TRBV4-1 with TRBJ2-7; TRBD2 agrees at 11 bases. Per germline, CDR1 MGHRA and CDR2 YSYEKL. The CDR3 extends over 15 amino acids. After removal of 3 bases from V and 4 bases from J, the junction contained 5 bases not matched to a gene. CDR3 sequence: CASSHETSGGYEQYF. CDR3 bases: TGCGCCAGCAGCCATGAAACTAGCGGGGGTTACGAGCAGTACTTC.

The chain links TRBV6-5 to TRBJ2-5; 8 bases match TRBD1. Germline V gene data show CDR1 as MNHEY and CDR2 as SVGAGI. The CDR3 runs to 13 residues. The V and J ends lost 2 bases and 4 bases, in that order; junction bases with no gene match: 0. CDR3 DNA sequence: TGTGCCAGCAGTTACACAGGGGGAGAGACCCAGTACTTC. As protein: CASSYTGGETQYF.

The chain uses TRBV6-6 and TRBJ2-7; TRBD2 matches 7 bases. Germline V CDR1 and CDR2: MNHNY, SVGAGI (reference sequence). The length of the CDR3 is 13 residues. This CDR3 reads CASLAGGKREQYF. CDR3 nucleotide sequence: TGTGCAAGCTTAGCGGGTGGGAAGCGGGAGCAGTACTTC.

V is TRBV30 and J is TRBJ1-5; D not certain. Per the germline V gene, CDR1 is GTSNPN and CDR2 is SVGIG (reference sequence). CDR3 size: 14 residues. V was trimmed by 3 bases and J by 5 bases, leaving 14 bases between them. The CDR3 DNA sequence: TGTGCCTGGAGCCTACTTCACTCATATCAGCCCCAGCATTTT. Its protein product is CAWSLLHSYQPQHF. The full variable domain, its missing parts supplied by reference TRBV30 and TRBJ1-5, is SQTIHQWPATLVQPVGSPLSLECTVEGTSNPNLYWYRQAAGRGLQLLFYSVGIGQISSEVPQNLSASRPQDRQFILSSKKLLLSDSGFYLCAWSLLHSYQPQHFGDGTRLSIL.

The chain uses TRBV30 and TRBJ2-7; D unresolved. Between the trimmed V and J ends, which lost 2 bases and 7 bases, there was a span of 12 bases. The CDR3 runs 12 residues. Germline CDR1 and CDR2: GTSNPN and SVGIG (reference sequence). The CDR3 nucleotides are TGTGCCTGGAGTAGAATGGAGCAGGAGCAGTACTTC. As protein: CAWSRMEQEQYF. The full variable domain, its missing parts supplied by reference TRBV30 and TRBJ2-7, is SQTIHQWPATLVQPVGSPLSLECTVEGTSNPNLYWYRQAAGRGLQLLFYSVGIGQISSEVPQNLSASRPQDRQFILSSKKLLLSDSGFYLCAWSRMEQEQYFGPGTRLTVT.

The CDR3 spells CASSLVNNEQFF. As DNA, the CDR3 is TGCGCCAGCAGCTTGGTAAACAATGAGCAGTTCTTC. V gene TRBV5-1 combines with J gene TRBJ2-1; D unresolved. Trimming removed 0 bases at V and 5 bases at J, with 3 bases between. The germline gives CDR1 SGHRS, CDR2 YFSETQ. The CDR3 consists of 12 residues.

This clone was recorded once. The chain carries TRBV5-4 and TRBJ2-7; D gene ambiguous. The CDR3 has 14 residues. With 4 bases removed from V and 0 bases from J, the gap between germline ends came to 11 bases. The germline V gene has CDR1 SGHNT and CDR2 YYREEE (reference sequence). The CDR3 nucleotides are TGTGCCAGCAGCCCGGCCCCTCACTCCTACGAGCAGTACTTC. Translated: CASSPAPHSYEQYF. Together with reference TRBV5-4 and TRBJ2-7, the CDR3 gives the full variable domain: ETGVTQSPTHLIKTRGQQVTLRCSSQSGHNTVSWYQQALGQGPQFIFQYYREEENGRGNFPPRFSGLQFPNYSSELNVNALELDDSALYLCASSPAPHSYEQYFGPGTRLTVT.

This rearrangement joins TRBV30 to TRBJ1-6, with D perhaps TRBD1 (6 bases). CDR1 and CDR2 (germline): GTSNPN, SVGIG (reference sequence). V lost 0 bases, J lost 9 bases, and 15 bases lay in between. CDR3 size: 15 residues. The CDR3 DNA follows: TGTGCCTGGAGTGTACGGGGGCCTGGGATTTCACCCCTCCACTTT. Protein product: CAWSVRGPGISPLHF.

V is TRBV5-8 and J is TRBJ1-6; D is unclear. The CDR3 runs to 15 residues. Germline CDR1 and CDR2: SGHTS and YDEGEE. Trimming pared 0 bases from V and 5 bases from J, leaving 9 bases between. CDR3 nucleotides: TGTGCCAGCAGCTTGGGGCAGGCCCATAATTCACCCCTCCACTTT. Residues: CASSLGQAHNSPLHF.

The chain has TRBV10-3 and TRBJ2-3, with a possible D match to TRBD2 (7 bases). Trimming removed 7 bases at V and 2 bases at J, with 16 bases between. CDR1 is ENHRY, CDR2 SYGVKD, per germline. This CDR3 region has 15 residues. The CDR3 bases are TGTGCCATCAAAACTGAAGCGGGACACACAGATACGCAGTATTTT. Protein: CAIKTEAGHTDTQYF.

The chain has TRBV29-1 and TRBJ1-2; D is unresolved. The germline V and J ends were trimmed by 7 bases and 9 bases, with 18 bases remaining between them. This CDR3 has 12 amino acids. Germline V gene data show CDR1 as SQVTM and CDR2 as ANQGSEA. The CDR3 nucleotides read TGCAGCGCTATATCTCCCCGAGAGAGCTACACCTTC. Its translation is CSAISPRESYTF.

In DNA, the CDR3 is TGCGCCAGCAGCTTGAGTCCGGGGGACACTGAAGCTTTCTTT. The encoded protein is CASSLSPGDTEAFF. The V and J genes are TRBV5-1 and TRBJ1-1; D possibly corresponds to TRBD1 (5 bases). Germline loops: CDR1 SGHRS, CDR2 YFSETQ. Trimming shortened V by 1 base and J by 3 bases, and 10 bases separated the two germline ends. The CDR3 sequence is 14 residues long.

This clone was recorded only once. Additional DNA sequences in this sample encode the identical CDR3. The chain joins TRBV7-8 to TRBJ2-7; D uncertain. There are 12 residues in the CDR3. Per the germline V gene, CDR1 is SGHVS and CDR2 is FQNEAQ. Trimming took off 5 bases at V and 3 bases at J, with 8 bases between the two ends. In DNA, the CDR3 is TGTGCCAGCAGCCTTAGCAGCTACGAGCAGTACTTC. Amino acids: CASSLSSYEQYF. The whole variable domain, remainder taken from reference TRBV7-8 and TRBJ2-7, is GAGVSQSPRYKVAKRGQDVALRCDPISGHVSLFWYQQALGQGPEFLTYFQNEAQLDKSGLPSDRFFAERPEGSVSTLKIQRTQQEDSAVYLCASSLSSYEQYFGPGTRLTVT.

The J gene is TRBJ2-1, the V gene TRBV4-1, with 8 bases fitting TRBD1. Germline assignment: CDR1 MGHRA and CDR2 YSYEKL. Losses at the gene ends were 4 bases for V and 2 bases for J; bases not matched to a gene: 4. This CDR3 contains 15 residues. CDR3 coding DNA: TGCGCCAGCAGCCGCGGACAGGGACCCTACAATGAGCAGTTCTTC. Protein sequence: CASSRGQGPYNEQFF.

V gene TRBV6-1 combines with J gene TRBJ2-3; D remains ambiguous. The CDR3 is made up of 13 amino acids. V lost 0 bases, J lost 6 bases, and 7 bases lay in between. Germline loops: CDR1 MNHNS, CDR2 SASEGT. For the CDR3, the DNA is TGTGCCAGCAGTGAAGCTCTCCGGGATACGCAGTATTTT. This encodes CASSEALRDTQYF.

The V gene is TRBV4-2, the J gene TRBJ2-7; 11 bases agree with TRBD2. The CDR3 runs 17 residues. The J segment lost 6 bases and the V segment lost 0 bases, leaving 10 bases of the junction unmatched. In germline, CDR1 is LGHNA, CDR2 YNFKEQ. The CDR3 coding sequence is TGTGCCAGCAGCCAAGATCGCCCCGGGACTAGCGGTATCGAGCAGTACTTC. Translating gives CASSQDRPGTSGIEQYF.

V gene TRBV7-9 combines with J gene TRBJ2-3, with D maybe TRBD2 (6 bases). The CDR3 extends over 15 amino acids. The V gene's germline CDR1 is SEHNR and CDR2 FQNEAQ (reference sequence). Trimming took off 2 bases at V and 6 bases at J, with 15 bases between the two ends. CDR3 region: CASSLIAEDGDTQYF. CDR3 nucleotide sequence: TGTGCCAGCAGCTTAATAGCGGAGGACGGGGATACGCAGTATTTT.